This TCR beta chain was obtained from a study of blood T cell repertoires in COVID-19. For the study at large: Italy, Spain and the United States were the sources of the convalescent and acute COVID-19 samples.

Germline CDR1 SEHNR, CDR2 FQNEAQ (reference sequence). The length of the CDR3 is 15 residues. V lost 1 base and J lost 3, with 11 bases in between. Clones were sequenced by immunoSEQ multiplex PCR, and TCRdb holds only the in-frame ones, with some missing. The sample lists about 260,000 clones, around 86% occurring once. This clone was picked up a small number of times. The clonotype was recovered from a man aged 40-49 years who had recovered from COVID-19. J is TRBJ2-3 and V is TRBV7-9, with D maybe TRBD1 (6 bases). Sequences were obtained from peripheral blood. The CDR3, as DNA: TGTGCCAGCAGCTTAGGGACAGCCTCAACAGATACGCAGTATTTT. Translation: CASSLGTASTDTQYF.